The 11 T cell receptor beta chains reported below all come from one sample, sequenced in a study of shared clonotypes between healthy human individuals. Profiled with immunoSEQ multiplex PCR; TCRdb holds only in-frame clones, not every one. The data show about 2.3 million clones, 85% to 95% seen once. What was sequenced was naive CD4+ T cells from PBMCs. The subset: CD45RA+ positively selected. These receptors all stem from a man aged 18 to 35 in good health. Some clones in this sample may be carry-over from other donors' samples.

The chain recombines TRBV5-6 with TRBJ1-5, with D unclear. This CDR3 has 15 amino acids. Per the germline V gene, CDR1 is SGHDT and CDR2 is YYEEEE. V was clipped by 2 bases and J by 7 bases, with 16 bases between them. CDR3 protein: CASSFGPALGQPQHF. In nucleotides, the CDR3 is TGTGCCAGCAGCTTCGGCCCTGCCCTGGGGCAGCCCCAGCATTTT.

For the CDR3, the DNA is TGTGCCAGCAGTGTACATCAGGACGCGGAAGAAAAACTGTTTTTT. Amino acid sequence: CASSVHQDAEEKLFF. V and J are TRBV9 and TRBJ1-4, with D unclear. V shed 5 bases and J shed 8 bases, with 19 bases lying between them. From germline, CDR1 is SGDLS and CDR2 YYNGEE. The CDR3 is made up of 15 amino acids.

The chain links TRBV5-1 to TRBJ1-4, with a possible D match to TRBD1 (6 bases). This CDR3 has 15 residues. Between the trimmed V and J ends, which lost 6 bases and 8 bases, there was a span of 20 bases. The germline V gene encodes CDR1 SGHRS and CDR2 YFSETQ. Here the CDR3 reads CASKPHDRPGEKLFF. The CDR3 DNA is TGCGCCAGCAAACCCCATGACAGGCCTGGGGAAAAACTGTTTTTT.

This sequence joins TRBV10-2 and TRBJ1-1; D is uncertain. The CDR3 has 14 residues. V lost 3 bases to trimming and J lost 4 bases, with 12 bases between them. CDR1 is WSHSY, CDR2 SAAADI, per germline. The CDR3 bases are TGCGCCAGCAGTGACGGAGCCCTGGGCACTGAAGCTTTCTTT. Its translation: CASSDGALGTEAFF.

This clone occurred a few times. The CDR3 region is CASSHGWTGNTEAFF. In DNA form, the CDR3 reads TGTGCCAGCAGCCACGGGTGGACAGGGAACACTGAAGCTTTCTTT. The chain uses TRBV14 and TRBJ1-1, with 7 bases fitting TRBD1. The germline gives CDR1 SGHDN, CDR2 FVKESK. The CDR3 sequence is 15 residues long. V was clipped by 3 bases and J by 1 base; unmatched bases: 5.

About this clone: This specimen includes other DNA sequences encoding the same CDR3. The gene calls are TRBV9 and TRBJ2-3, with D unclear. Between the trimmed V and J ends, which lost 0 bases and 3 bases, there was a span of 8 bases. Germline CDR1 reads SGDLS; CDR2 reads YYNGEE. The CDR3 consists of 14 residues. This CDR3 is CASSVVGFTDTQYF. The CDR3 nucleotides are TGTGCCAGCAGCGTAGTGGGGTTTACAGATACGCAGTATTTT.

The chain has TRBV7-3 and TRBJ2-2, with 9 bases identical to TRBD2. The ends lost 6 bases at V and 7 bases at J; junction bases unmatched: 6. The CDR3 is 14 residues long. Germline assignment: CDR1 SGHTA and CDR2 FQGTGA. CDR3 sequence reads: CASSQGLANGELFF. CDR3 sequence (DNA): TGTGCCAGCAGTCAAGGACTAGCGAACGGGGAGCTGTTTTTT. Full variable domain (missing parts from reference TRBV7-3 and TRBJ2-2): GAGVSQTPSNKVTEKGKYVELRCDPISGHTALYWYRQSLGQGPEFLIYFQGTGAADDSGLPNDRFFAVRPEGSVSTLKIQRTERGDSAVYLCASSQGLANGELFFGEGSRLTVL.

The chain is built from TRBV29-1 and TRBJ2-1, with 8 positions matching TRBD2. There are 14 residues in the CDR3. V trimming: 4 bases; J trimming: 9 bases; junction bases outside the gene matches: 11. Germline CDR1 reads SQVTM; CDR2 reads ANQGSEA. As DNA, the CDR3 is TGCAGCGTTGGGGGACGGGAGGGCTTGGCTGAGCAGTTCTTC. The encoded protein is CSVGGREGLAEQFF.

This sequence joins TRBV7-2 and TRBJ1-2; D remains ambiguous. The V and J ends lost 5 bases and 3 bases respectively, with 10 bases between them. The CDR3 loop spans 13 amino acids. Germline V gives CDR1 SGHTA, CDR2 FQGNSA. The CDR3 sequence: CASSQTRDYGYTF. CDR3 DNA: TGTGCCAGCAGCCAAACCCGGGACTATGGCTACACCTTC. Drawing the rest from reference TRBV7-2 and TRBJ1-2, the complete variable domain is GAGVSQSPSNKVTEKGKDVELRCDPISGHTALYWYRQSLGQGLEFLIYFQGNSAPDKSGLPSDRFSAERTGGSVSTLTIQRTQQEDSAVYLCASSQTRDYGYTFGSGTRLTVV.

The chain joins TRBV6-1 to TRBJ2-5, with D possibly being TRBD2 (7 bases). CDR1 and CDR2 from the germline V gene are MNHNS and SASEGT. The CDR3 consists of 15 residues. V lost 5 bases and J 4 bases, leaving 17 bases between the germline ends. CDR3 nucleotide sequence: TGTGCCAGCAGTCTCTCTCGGGGGGCCGGAGAGACCCAGTACTTC. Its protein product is CASSLSRGAGETQYF.

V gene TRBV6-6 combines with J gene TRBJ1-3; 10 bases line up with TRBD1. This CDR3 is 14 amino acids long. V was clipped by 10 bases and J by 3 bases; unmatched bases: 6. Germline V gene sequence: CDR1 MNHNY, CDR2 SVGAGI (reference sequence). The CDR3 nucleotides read TGTGCCACATGGGACAGGGGCCTTGGAAACACCATATATTTT. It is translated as CATWDRGLGNTIYF.